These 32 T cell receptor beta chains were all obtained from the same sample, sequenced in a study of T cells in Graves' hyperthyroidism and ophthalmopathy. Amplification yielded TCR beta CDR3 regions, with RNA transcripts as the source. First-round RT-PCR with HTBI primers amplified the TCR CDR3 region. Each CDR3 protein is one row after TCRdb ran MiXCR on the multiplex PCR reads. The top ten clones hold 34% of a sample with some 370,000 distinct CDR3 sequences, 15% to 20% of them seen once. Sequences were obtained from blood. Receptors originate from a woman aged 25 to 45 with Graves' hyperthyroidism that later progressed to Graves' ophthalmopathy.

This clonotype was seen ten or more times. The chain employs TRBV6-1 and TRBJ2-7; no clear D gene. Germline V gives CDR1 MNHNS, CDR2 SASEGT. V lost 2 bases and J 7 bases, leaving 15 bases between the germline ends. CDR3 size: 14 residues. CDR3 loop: CASSEYGWASEQYF. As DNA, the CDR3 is TGTGCCAGCAGTGAATATGGGTGGGCCAGTGAGCAGTACTTC.

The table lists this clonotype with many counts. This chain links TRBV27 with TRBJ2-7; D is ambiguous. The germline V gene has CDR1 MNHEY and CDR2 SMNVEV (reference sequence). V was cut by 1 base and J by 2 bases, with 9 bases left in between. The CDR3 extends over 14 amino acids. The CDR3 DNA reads TGTGCCAGCAGTTTATACCGAGAGACCTACGAGCAGTACTTC. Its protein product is CASSLYRETYEQYF.

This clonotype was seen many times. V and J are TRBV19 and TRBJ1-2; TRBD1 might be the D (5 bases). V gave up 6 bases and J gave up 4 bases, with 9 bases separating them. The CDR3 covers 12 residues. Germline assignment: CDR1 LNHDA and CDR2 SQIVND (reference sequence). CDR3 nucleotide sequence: TGTGCCAGTAGAGGGGTCGGCTATGGCTACACCTTC. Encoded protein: CASRGVGYGYTF.

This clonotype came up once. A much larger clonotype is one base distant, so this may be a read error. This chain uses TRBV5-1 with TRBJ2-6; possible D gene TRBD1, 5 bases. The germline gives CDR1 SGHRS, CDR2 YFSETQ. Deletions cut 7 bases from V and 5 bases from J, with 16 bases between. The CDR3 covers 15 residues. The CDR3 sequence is CASELTGSRANVLTF. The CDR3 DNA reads TGCGCCAGCGAGCTTACAGGATCTAGGGCCAACGTCCTGACTTTC.

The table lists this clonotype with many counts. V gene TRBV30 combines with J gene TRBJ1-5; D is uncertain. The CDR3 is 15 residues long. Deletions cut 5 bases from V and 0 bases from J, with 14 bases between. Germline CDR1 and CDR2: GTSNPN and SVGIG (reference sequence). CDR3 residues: CAWDRGQRSNQPQHF. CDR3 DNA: TGTGCCTGGGATAGAGGGCAGCGTAGCAATCAGCCCCAGCATTTT.

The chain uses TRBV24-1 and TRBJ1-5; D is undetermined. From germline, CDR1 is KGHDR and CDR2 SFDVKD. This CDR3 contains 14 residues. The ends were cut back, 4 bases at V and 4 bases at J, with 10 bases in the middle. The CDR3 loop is CATSEPGKNQPQHF. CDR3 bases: TGTGCCACCAGTGAGCCCGGGAAAAATCAGCCCCAGCATTTT.

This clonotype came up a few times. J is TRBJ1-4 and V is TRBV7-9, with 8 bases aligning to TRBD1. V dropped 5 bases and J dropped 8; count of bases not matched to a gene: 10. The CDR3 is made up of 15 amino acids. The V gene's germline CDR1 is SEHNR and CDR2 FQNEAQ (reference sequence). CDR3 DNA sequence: TGTGCCAGCAGCGCCCGGACAGGGTTTGGAGAAAAACTGTTTTTT. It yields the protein CASSARTGFGEKLFF.

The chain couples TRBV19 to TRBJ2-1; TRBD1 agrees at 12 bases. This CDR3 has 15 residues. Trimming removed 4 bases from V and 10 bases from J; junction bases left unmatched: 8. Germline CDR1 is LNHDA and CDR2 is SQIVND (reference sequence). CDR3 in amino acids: CASSTPGQGAQEQFF. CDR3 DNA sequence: TGTGCCAGTAGTACCCCGGGACAGGGGGCTCAGGAGCAGTTCTTC.

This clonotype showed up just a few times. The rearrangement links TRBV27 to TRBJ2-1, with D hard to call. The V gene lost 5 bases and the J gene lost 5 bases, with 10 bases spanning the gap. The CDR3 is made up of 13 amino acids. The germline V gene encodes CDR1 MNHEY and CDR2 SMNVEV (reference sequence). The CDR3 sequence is CASSLRANNEQFF. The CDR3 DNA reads TGTGCCAGCAGTCTCCGGGCCAACAATGAGCAGTTCTTC.

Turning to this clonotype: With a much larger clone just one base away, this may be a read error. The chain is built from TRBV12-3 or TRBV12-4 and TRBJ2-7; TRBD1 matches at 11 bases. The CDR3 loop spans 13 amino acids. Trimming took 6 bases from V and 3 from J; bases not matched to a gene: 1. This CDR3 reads CASSGTGGYEQYF. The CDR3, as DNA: TGTGCCAGCAGCGGGACAGGGGGCTACGAGCAGTACTTC.

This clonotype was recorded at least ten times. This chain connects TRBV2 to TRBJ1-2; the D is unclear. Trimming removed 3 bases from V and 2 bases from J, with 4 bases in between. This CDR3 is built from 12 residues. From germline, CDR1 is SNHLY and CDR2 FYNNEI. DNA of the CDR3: TGTGCCAGCAGTGACAGCAACTATGGCTACACCTTC. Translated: CASSDSNYGYTF. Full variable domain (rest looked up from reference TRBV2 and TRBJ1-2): EPEVTQTPSHQVTQMGQEVILRCVPISNHLYFYWYRQILGQKVEFLVSFYNNEISEKSEIFDDQFSVERPDGSNFTLKIRSTKLEDSAMYFCASSDSNYGYTFGSGTRLTVV.

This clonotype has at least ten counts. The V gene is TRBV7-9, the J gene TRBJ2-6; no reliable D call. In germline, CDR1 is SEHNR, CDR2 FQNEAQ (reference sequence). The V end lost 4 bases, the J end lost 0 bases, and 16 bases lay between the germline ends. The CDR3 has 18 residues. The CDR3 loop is CASSSLQRSNSGANVLTF. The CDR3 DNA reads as TGTGCCAGCAGCTCACTACAGCGCTCGAACTCTGGGGCCAACGTCCTGACTTTC. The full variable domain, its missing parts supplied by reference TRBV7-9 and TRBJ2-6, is DTGVSQNPRHKITKRGQNVTFRCDPISEHNRLYWYRQTLGQGPEFLTYFQNEAQLEKSRLLSDRFSAERPKGSFSTLEIQRTEQGDSAMYLCASSSLQRSNSGANVLTFGAGSRLTVL.

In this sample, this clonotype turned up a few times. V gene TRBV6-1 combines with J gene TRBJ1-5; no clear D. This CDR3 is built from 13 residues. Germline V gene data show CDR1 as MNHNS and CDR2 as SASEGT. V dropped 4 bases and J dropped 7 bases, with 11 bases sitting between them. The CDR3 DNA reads TGTGCCAGCAGTGGGAGGGCGGGCCAGCCCCAGCATTTT. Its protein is CASSGRAGQPQHF.

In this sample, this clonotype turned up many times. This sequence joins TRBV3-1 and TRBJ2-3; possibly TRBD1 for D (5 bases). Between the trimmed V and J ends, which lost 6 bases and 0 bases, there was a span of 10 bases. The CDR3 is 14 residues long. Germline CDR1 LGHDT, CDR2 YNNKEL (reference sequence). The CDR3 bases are TGTGCCAGCAGACGACAGAGTAGCACAGATACGCAGTATTTT. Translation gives CASRRQSSTDTQYF.

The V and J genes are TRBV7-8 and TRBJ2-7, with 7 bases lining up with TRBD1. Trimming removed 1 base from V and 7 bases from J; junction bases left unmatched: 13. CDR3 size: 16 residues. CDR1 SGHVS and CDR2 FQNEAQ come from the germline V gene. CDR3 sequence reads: CASSLVGQTVVREQYF. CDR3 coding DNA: TGTGCCAGCAGCTTAGTGGGACAGACAGTAGTCCGGGAGCAGTACTTC.

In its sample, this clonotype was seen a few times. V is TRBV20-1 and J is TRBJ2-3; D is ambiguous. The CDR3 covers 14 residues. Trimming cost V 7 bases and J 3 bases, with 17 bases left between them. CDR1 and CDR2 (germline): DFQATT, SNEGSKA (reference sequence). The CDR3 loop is CSVPGPSRTDTQYF. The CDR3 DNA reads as TGCAGTGTCCCGGGCCCCTCTCGGACAGATACGCAGTATTTT.

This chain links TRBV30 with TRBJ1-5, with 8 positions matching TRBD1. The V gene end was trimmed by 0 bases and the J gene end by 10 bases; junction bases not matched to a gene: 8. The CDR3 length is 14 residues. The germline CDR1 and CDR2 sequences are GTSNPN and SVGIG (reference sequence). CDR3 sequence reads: CAWSVSGGEYPQHF. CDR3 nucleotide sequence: TGTGCCTGGAGTGTATCAGGGGGCGAATATCCCCAGCATTTT.

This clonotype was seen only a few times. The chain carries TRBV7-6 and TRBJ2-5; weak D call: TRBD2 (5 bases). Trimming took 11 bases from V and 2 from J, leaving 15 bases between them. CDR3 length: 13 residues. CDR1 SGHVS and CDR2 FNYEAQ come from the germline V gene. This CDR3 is CALSGVGQETQYF. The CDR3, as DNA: TGTGCCCTTTCCGGGGTGGGGCAAGAGACCCAGTACTTC.

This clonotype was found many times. The CDR3: CASSHGLAGAVGELFF. The CDR3 bases are TGTGCCAGCAGCCACGGACTAGCGGGGGCGGTCGGGGAGCTGTTTTTT. The rearrangement joins TRBV6-1 to TRBJ2-2, with 13 bases matching TRBD2. The CDR3 runs to 16 residues. V shed 6 bases, J shed 7 bases, and the junction held 8 bases outside the gene matches. Per germline, CDR1 MNHNS and CDR2 SASEGT.

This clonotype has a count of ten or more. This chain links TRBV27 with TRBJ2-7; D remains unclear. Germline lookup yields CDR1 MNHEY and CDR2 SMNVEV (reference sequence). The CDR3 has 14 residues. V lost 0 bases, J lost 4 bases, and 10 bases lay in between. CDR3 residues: CASSLSGFGYEQYF. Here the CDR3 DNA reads TGTGCCAGCAGTTTATCAGGGTTCGGGTACGAGCAGTACTTC.

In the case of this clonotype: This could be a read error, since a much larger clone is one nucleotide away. DNA of the CDR3: TGTGCCAGCAGTTACGAAGGGGGCGAAGTGGAGACCCAGCACTTC. Protein: CASSYEGGEVETQHF. The chain carries TRBV28 and TRBJ2-5, with 7 bases fitting TRBD1. Germline V gene data show CDR1 as MDHEN and CDR2 as SYDVKM. The CDR3 spans 15 residues.

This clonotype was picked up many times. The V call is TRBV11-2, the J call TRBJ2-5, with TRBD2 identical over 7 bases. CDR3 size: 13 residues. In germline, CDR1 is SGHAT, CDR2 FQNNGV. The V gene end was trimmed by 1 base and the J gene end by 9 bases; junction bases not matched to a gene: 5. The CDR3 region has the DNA TGTGCCAGCAGCTTAGGACAACGGGGGGCCCAGTACTTC. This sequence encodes CASSLGQRGAQYF.

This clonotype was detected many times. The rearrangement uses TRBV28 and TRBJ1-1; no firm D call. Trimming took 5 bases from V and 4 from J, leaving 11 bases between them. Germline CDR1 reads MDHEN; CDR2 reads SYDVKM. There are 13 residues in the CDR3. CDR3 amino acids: CASSPPSSTEAFF. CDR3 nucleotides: TGTGCCAGCAGTCCCCCCTCTAGCACTGAAGCTTTCTTT.

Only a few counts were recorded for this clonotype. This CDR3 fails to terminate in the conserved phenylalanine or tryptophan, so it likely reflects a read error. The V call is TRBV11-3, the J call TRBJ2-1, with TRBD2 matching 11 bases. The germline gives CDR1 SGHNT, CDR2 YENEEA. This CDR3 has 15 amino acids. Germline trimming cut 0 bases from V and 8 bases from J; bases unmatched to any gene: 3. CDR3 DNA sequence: TGTGCCAGCAGCTTAGAAGGGACTAGCGGCCATGAGCAGTTCTCC. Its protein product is CASSLEGTSGHEQFS.

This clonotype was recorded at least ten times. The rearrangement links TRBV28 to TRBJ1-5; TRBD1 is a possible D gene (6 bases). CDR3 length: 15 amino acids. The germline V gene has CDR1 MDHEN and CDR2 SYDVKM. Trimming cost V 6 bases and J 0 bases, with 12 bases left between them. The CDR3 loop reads CASRLRGDSNQPQHF. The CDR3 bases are TGTGCCAGCAGGTTAAGGGGGGATAGCAATCAGCCCCAGCATTTT.

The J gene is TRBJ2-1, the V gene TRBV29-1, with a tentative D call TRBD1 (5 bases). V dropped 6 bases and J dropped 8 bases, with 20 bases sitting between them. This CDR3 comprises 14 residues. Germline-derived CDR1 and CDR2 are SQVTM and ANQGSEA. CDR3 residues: CSVAPSTDRYEQFF. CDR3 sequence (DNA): TGCAGCGTAGCCCCCTCGACAGACCGGTATGAGCAGTTCTTC.

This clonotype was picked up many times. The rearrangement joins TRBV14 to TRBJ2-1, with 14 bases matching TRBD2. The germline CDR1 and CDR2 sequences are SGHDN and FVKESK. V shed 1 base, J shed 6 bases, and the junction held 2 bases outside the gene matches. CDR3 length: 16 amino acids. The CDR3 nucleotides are TGTGCCAGCAGCCAAGCCGGGACTAGCGGGAGCAATGAGCAGTTCTTC. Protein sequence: CASSQAGTSGSNEQFF.

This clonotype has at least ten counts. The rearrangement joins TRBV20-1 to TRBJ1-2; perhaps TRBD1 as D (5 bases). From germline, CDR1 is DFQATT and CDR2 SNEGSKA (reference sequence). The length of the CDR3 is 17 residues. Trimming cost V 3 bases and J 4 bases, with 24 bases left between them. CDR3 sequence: CSASTILGWGRGYGYTF. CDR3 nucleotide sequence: TGCAGTGCTAGTACCATCCTGGGATGGGGCCGCGGCTATGGCTACACCTTC.

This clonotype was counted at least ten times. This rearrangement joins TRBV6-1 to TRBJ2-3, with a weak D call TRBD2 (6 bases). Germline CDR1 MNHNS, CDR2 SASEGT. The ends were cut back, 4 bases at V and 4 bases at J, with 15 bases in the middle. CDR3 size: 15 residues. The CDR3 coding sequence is TGTGCCAGCAGTGCCAGGGTTGGAGGGCCAGATACGCAGTATTTT. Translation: CASSARVGGPDTQYF.

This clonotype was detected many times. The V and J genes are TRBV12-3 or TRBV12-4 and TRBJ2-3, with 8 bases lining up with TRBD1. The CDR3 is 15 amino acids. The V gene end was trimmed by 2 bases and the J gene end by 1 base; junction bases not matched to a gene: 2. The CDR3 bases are TGTGCCAGCAGTTTATCGGACAGGGGCACAGATACGCAGTATTTT. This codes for CASSLSDRGTDTQYF.

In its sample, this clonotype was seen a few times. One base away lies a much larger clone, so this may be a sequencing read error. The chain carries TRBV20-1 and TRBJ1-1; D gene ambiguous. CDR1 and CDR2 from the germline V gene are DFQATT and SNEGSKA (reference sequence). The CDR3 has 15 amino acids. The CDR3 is CGARALSQVNTEAFF. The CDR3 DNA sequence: TGCGGTGCTAGAGCCCTTTCGCAGGTGAACACTGAAGCTTTCTTT.

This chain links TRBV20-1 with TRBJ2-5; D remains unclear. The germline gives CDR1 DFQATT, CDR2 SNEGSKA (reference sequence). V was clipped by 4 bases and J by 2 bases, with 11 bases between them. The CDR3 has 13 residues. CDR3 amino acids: CSAMLNPQETQYF. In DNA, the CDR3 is TGCAGTGCTATGTTGAATCCTCAAGAGACCCAGTACTTC.